The clone carrying this T cell receptor (beta chain) was found a few times. The antigen is undetermined. The record originates from a study of identical twins. General study points: Excess sharing by twins proved weaker in beta out-of-frame sequences. Fewer insertions characterized abundant cord blood beta clonotypes, whereas memory repertoires showed none.

TCRdb called the 5' RACE reads again in MiXCR, with one record for every CDR3 protein. This table has about 730,000 distinct CDR3 sequences, about 20% appearing once. This CDR3 has 14 residues. Trimming pared 4 bases from V and 9 bases from J, leaving 14 bases between. Germline-derived CDR1 and CDR2 are SGHRS and YFSETQ. This same sample was also part of a study on T cells expressing NK-cell markers.

The chain is built from TRBV5-1 and TRBJ1-6; D is unresolved. The TCR comes from a woman younger than 35 in good health. Sequencing was done on a sample of PBMCs. CDR3 region: CASSQTPGPSPLHF. CDR3 nucleotide sequence: TGCGCCAGCAGCCAGACACCCGGGCCTTCACCCCTCCACTTT.